Listed below are T cell receptor beta chains from one sample, sequenced in a study of radiotherapy plus CTLA-4 blockade in lung cancer. Assay: immunoSEQ multiplex PCR; the TCRdb copy retains only in-frame clones and omits some. The sample lists roughly 50,000 clones, roughly 88% occurring once. The sample was peripheral blood, taken from a patient treated with radiotherapy plus ipilimumab. These TCRs come from a human donor with non-small cell lung cancer whose response to radiotherapy plus ipilimumab could not be evaluated. CDR3s include the opening cysteine and the closing phenylalanine or tryptophan. The order of the fields is clone size, J gene, D gene, V gene, CDR3 protein, CDR3 DNA. D genes are given only for firm matches. Clone size is given for some rows only: seen once, a few or many times, or a class if the clone is expanded.

>once|TRBJ1-5|TRBD1|TRBV2
CASLLGQGQPQHF
TGTGCCAGCTTACTCGGACAGGGGCAGCCCCAGCATTTT
>few|TRBJ2-7|TRBD2|TRBV6-5
CASSRTSDYEQYF
TGTGCCAGCAGCCGGACTAGCGACTACGAGCAGTACTTC
>-|TRBJ2-5|-|TRBV5-1
CASSLGTGGPQETQYF
TGCGCCAGCAGCTTGGGGACGGGGGGCCCCCAAGAGACCCAGTACTTC
>-|TRBJ1-1|TRBD1|TRBV7-9
CASSFGQGVTEAFF
TGTGCCAGCAGCTTTGGTCAGGGGGTGACTGAAGCTTTCTTT
>-|TRBJ2-1|-|TRBV7-2
CASSPRGWSYNEQFF
TGTGCCAGCAGCCCGCGGGGTTGGTCCTACAATGAGCAGTTCTTC
>-|TRBJ1-6|TRBD1|TRBV5-4
CASSQGQGYSPLHF
TGTGCCAGCAGCCAGGGACAGGGGTATTCACCCCTCCACTTT
>-|TRBJ2-1|TRBD1|TRBV10-3
CAISEQQGAEQFF
TGTGCCATCAGTGAGCAACAGGGGGCTGAGCAGTTCTTC
>-|TRBJ2-1|TRBD1|TRBV5-1
CASSAGQAGDEQFF
TGCGCCAGCAGCGCCGGACAGGCGGGCGATGAGCAGTTCTTC
>few|TRBJ1-3|-|TRBV4-3
CASSQGPGNTIYF
TGCGCCAGCAGCCAGGGCCCTGGAAACACCATATATTTT
>-|TRBJ1-1|TRBD1|TRBV7-2
CATSRTDRAASEAFF
TGTGCCACCAGCCGAACGGACAGGGCCGCTAGTGAAGCTTTCTTT
>-|TRBJ2-7|TRBD2|TRBV7-2
CASSSSGAGGPYEQYF
TGTGCCAGCAGCTCATCTGGAGCGGGGGGGCCCTACGAGCAGTACTTC
>-|TRBJ2-7|-|TRBV25-1
CASSRGTYKTGAYEQYF
TGTGCCAGCAGTCGTGGGACTTACAAGACTGGGGCCTACGAGCAGTACTTC
>-|TRBJ1-6|-|TRBV6-4
CASTGLGGSPLHF
TGTGCCAGCACAGGTCTGGGGGGTTCACCCCTCCACTTT
>-|TRBJ2-7|TRBD1|TRBV30
CATAGQGIYEQYF
TGTGCTACGGCTGGACAGGGAATCTACGAGCAGTACTTC
>-|TRBJ2-7|TRBD1|TRBV6-5
CASSLDRATYEQYF
TGTGCCAGCAGTCTCGACAGGGCAACCTACGAGCAGTACTTC
>medium-sized|TRBJ2-5|-|TRBV10-2
CASSGRQPQETQYF
TGCGCCAGCAGTGGAAGACAGCCCCAAGAGACCCAGTACTTC
>-|TRBJ2-7|-|TRBV2
CASSGQAVSYEQYF
TGTGCCAGCAGTGGGCAGGCCGTCTCCTACGAGCAGTACTTC
>-|TRBJ2-7|TRBD1|TRBV28
CASSLPWTGVSEQYF
TGTGCCAGCAGTCTCCCATGGACAGGGGTCAGCGAGCAGTACTTC
>-|TRBJ2-7|TRBD1|TRBV5-1
CASSLGGQGSYEQYF
TGCGCCAGCAGCTTGGGGGGACAGGGTTCCTACGAGCAGTACTTC
>-|TRBJ2-5|-|TRBV11-2
CASSSRDMGTQYF
TGTGCCAGCAGTTCCAGGGATATGGGGACCCAGTACTTC
>-|TRBJ2-5|-|TRBV7-2
CASSLDAVNQETQYF
TGTGCCAGCAGCTTAGACGCGGTAAACCAAGAGACCCAGTACTTC
>-|TRBJ2-6|-|TRBV15
CATSRVGAGRTGANVLTF
TGTGCCACCAGCAGAGTTGGGGCGGGGAGGACTGGGGCCAACGTCCTGACTTTC
>-|TRBJ1-5|TRBD1|TRBV6-1
CASRPGQGVGQPQHF
TGTGCCAGCAGGCCGGGACAGGGGGTAGGTCAGCCCCAGCATTTT
>-|TRBJ1-2|TRBD1|TRBV6-6
CASTDRGGSYGYTF
TGTGCCAGCACCGACCGAGGGGGCAGCTATGGCTACACCTTC
>-|TRBJ1-2|TRBD1|TRBV5-5
CASSQLGQRDGYTF
TGTGCCAGCAGCCAATTGGGACAGAGAGATGGCTACACCTTC
>-|TRBJ2-7|-|TRBV10-2
CASTPNTLGSHEQYF
TGCGCCAGCACCCCTAATACCTTAGGTAGCCACGAGCAGTACTTC
>-|TRBJ2-1|-|TRBV2
CASSEATPRQDPNEQFF
TGTGCCAGCAGTGAAGCTACGCCAAGACAGGACCCCAATGAGCAGTTCTTC
>-|TRBJ1-1|TRBD1|TRBV10-2
CASSTGGFAEAFF
TGCGCCAGCAGCACAGGGGGATTCGCTGAAGCTTTCTTT
>-|TRBJ2-1|TRBD2|TRBV5-6
CASSSGGRSDEQFF
TGTGCCAGCAGCTCGGGGGGGCGCAGCGATGAGCAGTTCTTC
>-|TRBJ1-2|TRBD1|TRBV5-8
CASSPGTGGLDGYTF
TGTGCCAGCAGCCCGGGGACAGGGGGTTTGGATGGCTACACCTTC
>-|TRBJ2-7|-|TRBV27
CASSLSAGAAYEQYF
TGTGCCAGCAGTTTATCGGCAGGTGCCGCCTACGAGCAGTACTTC
>-|TRBJ1-6|-|TRBV9
CASSVGGINHPSPLHF
TGTGCCAGCAGCGTAGGGGGCATAAACCACCCCTCACCCCTCCACTTT
>-|TRBJ1-2|-|TRBV5-1
CASSSGEGNGYTF
TGCGCCAGCAGCTCGGGGGAGGGGAATGGCTACACCTTC
>-|TRBJ2-3|-|TRBV21-1
CASSKECGGTGVIDTQYF
TGTGCCAGCAGCAAAGAATGTGGCGGGACAGGGGTTATCGATACGCAGTATTTT
>-|TRBJ2-2|-|TRBV7-2
CASTSLGGAGTGELFF
TGTGCCAGCACCTCATTGGGGGGGGCGGGCACCGGGGAGCTGTTTTTT
>-|TRBJ2-7|TRBD2|TRBV23-1
CASSHGLAGTCEQYF
TGCGCCAGCAGTCATGGACTAGCGGGGACCTGCGAGCAGTACTTC
>-|TRBJ1-5|TRBD1|TRBV27
CASSWSGGGNQPQHF
TGTGCCAGCAGTTGGTCAGGGGGAGGCAATCAGCCCCAGCATTTT
>-|TRBJ2-5|-|TRBV6-5
CASSYDSQETQYF
TGTGCCAGCAGTTACGACAGTCAAGAGACCCAGTACTTC
>-|TRBJ2-3|TRBD2|TRBV7-8
CASSPVGSGRDTDTQYF
TGTGCCAGCAGCCCAGTAGGCAGCGGGAGGGACACAGATACGCAGTATTTT
>-|TRBJ2-1|TRBD2|TRBV27
CASSFGLRGGLDEQFF
TGTGCCAGCAGTTTCGGGCTCCGGGGGGGCCTGGATGAGCAGTTCTTC
>-|TRBJ2-4|TRBD1|TRBV23-1
CASSLPDRGQNIQYF
TGCGCCAGCAGTCTCCCGGACAGGGGACAAAACATTCAGTACTTC
>-|TRBJ1-6|-|TRBV11-2
CASSFGERFYNSPLHF
TGTGCCAGCAGCTTCGGGGAACGCTTCTATAATTCACCCCTCCACTTT
>-|TRBJ2-7|TRBD2|TRBV7-2
CASSPVGAGGPYEQYF
TGTGCCAGCAGCCCCGTCGGGGCGGGGGGGCCCTACGAGCAGTACTTC
>-|TRBJ2-1|TRBD2|TRBV6-5
CASSLGLAGYNEQFF
TGTGCCAGCAGTTTGGGACTAGCGGGGTACAATGAGCAGTTCTTC
>-|TRBJ2-3|TRBD2|TRBV5-1
CASSLWGGGAGSDTQYF
TGCGCCAGCAGCTTGTGGGGCGGGGGGGCCGGTTCAGATACGCAGTATTTT
>-|TRBJ2-3|-|TRBV7-2
CASSLVGSPGTQYF
TGTGCCAGCAGCTTAGTTGGGTCCCCAGGAACGCAGTATTTT
>-|TRBJ2-3|TRBD2|TRBV5-1
CASSLYKRGSTDTQYF
TGCGCCAGCAGCTTATACAAGCGGGGGAGCACAGATACGCAGTATTTT
>-|TRBJ1-4|TRBD1|TRBV7-9
CASSPGQGVNEKLFF
TGTGCCAGCAGCCCAGGACAGGGCGTTAATGAAAAACTGTTTTTT
>-|TRBJ2-7|TRBD1|TRBV13
CASSAPPQGALDEQYF
TGTGCCAGCAGCGCTCCGCCACAGGGGGCTCTTGACGAGCAGTACTTC
>-|TRBJ1-6|TRBD1|TRBV5-1
CASNPGDRGNSPLHF
TGCGCCAGCAATCCCGGGGACAGGGGTAATTCACCCCTCCACTTT
>-|TRBJ1-2|TRBD1|TRBV28
CASSLIQGAGGYTF
TGTGCCAGCAGTTTAATACAGGGGGCAGGGGGCTACACCTTC
>-|TRBJ2-7|TRBD1|TRBV5-6
CASSPDRVGEQYF
TGTGCCAGCAGCCCCGACAGGGTGGGCGAGCAGTACTTC
>-|TRBJ1-1|TRBD1|TRBV6-6
CASTYAGGGTEAFF
TGTGCCAGCACTTACGCAGGGGGAGGCACTGAAGCTTTCTTT
>-|TRBJ2-3|-|TRBV5-4
CASSLPSGTDTQYF
TGTGCCAGCAGCTTGCCCAGCGGGACAGATACGCAGTATTTT
>-|TRBJ1-5|TRBD1|TRBV2
CASHPSGGSNQPQHF
TGTGCCAGCCATCCCTCAGGGGGGAGCAATCAGCCCCAGCATTTT
>-|TRBJ2-3|-|TRBV29-1
CSVAGDADTQYF
TGCAGCGTGGCAGGGGACGCAGATACGCAGTATTTT
>-|TRBJ1-6|TRBD1|TRBV6-5
CASTYDRAGSPLHF
TGTGCCAGCACCTACGACAGGGCAGGTTCACCCCTCCACTTT
>-|TRBJ2-1|-|TRBV7-2
CASSLGYRESEQFF
TGTGCCAGCAGCTTAGGGTACCGGGAGTCTGAGCAGTTCTTC
>-|TRBJ2-5|TRBD1|TRBV10-1
CASSDWTGGMETQYF
TGCGCCAGCAGTGATTGGACAGGGGGCATGGAGACCCAGTACTTC